This T cell receptor (beta chain) was found in a study of shared clonotypes between healthy human individuals. Study-wide results and limits: Shared clonotypes: approximately 4.5% naive CD4, roughly 3.5% naive CD8, about 2.5% memory CD4, about 0.41% memory CD8.

TCRdb's table, derived via immunoSEQ multiplex PCR, lists solely in-frame clones and lacks some. The table records about 2.3 million clones, around 90% of them present only once. The CDR3 sequence is 15 residues long. With V trimmed by 4 bases and J by 3 bases, 5 bases remained unmatched. Germline lookup yields CDR1 SGHRS and CDR2 YFSETQ. As concerns this clone: Its antigen is undetermined.

The receptor comes from a man younger than 35 in good health. Some clones in this sample may be carry-over from other donors' samples. Input material: naive CD4+ T cells from PBMCs. Indicated subset: CD45RA+ positively selected. V is TRBV5-1 and J is TRBJ2-1; 9 bases map to TRBD2. The chain's CDR3 is CASSPLAGIYNEQFF. In DNA, the CDR3 is TGCGCCAGCAGCCCGCTAGCGGGGATCTACAATGAGCAGTTCTTC.